Only one count was recorded for the clone carrying this TCR beta chain. The antigen is undetermined. TCR beta CDR3 regions were amplified from RNA transcripts. HTBI-primed first-round RT-PCR preceded second-round multiplex PCR. TCRdb re-called the multiplex PCR reads with MiXCR, one entry per CDR3 protein. The sample holds around 470,000 distinct CDR3 sequences; over 13% are singletons and the top ten take 9.8%. The data were obtained in a study of Graves' ophthalmopathy and Graves' hyperthyroidism. Findings and limits, study-wide: The authors also found most expanded thyroid clonotypes above 0.001 frequency in blood.

This TCR was recovered from a woman aged 25 to 39 with Graves' ophthalmopathy. Sequencing was done on a sample of blood.

The CDR3 DNA sequence: TGTGCCAGTAGTATATTGAGCCTACCGAACACTGAAGCTTTCTTT. Translating gives CASSILSLPNTEAFF. This sequence joins TRBV19 and TRBJ1-1; no firm D call. The CDR3 is 15 amino acids. Trimming took 2 bases from V and 1 from J, leaving 11 bases between them. The germline CDR1 and CDR2 sequences are LNHDA and SQIVND (reference sequence).